These 21 T cell receptor beta chains share one sample of origin, sequenced in a study of T cell repertoires in cytomegalovirus infection. TCRdb reprocessed the reads via MiXCR and lists one record per CDR3 protein. The repertoire has 180,000 or so distinct CDR3 sequences, approximately 17% of them found once; the top ten carry approximately 26%. Sequencing input: CD8+ T cells from PBMCs. These receptors were taken from a human donor in good health (CMV status not recorded). Some clones in this sample may be carry-over from other donors' samples.

The chain carries TRBV20-1 and TRBJ2-1; D may correspond to TRBD1 or TRBD2 (6 bases each). CDR1 DFQATT and CDR2 SNEGSKA come from the germline V gene (reference sequence). The germline V and J ends were trimmed by 5 bases and 0 bases, with 17 bases remaining between them. The CDR3 consists of 16 residues. In nucleotides, the CDR3 is TGCAGTGCTGGGGGGCTGGACGCGAGCTCCTACAATGAGCAGTTCTTC. Translation gives CSAGGLDASSYNEQFF.

The chain has TRBV9 and TRBJ1-2; a weak D match, TRBD1 (6 bases). CDR1 and CDR2 (germline): SGDLS, YYNGEE. The CDR3 runs to 15 residues. V lost 4 bases, J lost 0 bases, and 13 bases lay in between. In DNA form, the CDR3 reads TGTGCCAGCAGCCCAGGGGACGGTACTAACTATGGCTACACCTTC. It translates to CASSPGDGTNYGYTF.

The chain links TRBV25-1 to TRBJ1-2; tentatively, D is TRBD1 (5 bases). Trimming left V 5 bases short and J 8 bases short, with 15 bases between. The CDR3 is 13 amino acids. The germline gives CDR1 MGHDK, CDR2 SYGVNS. CDR3 DNA sequence: TGTGCCAGCAGTATAGGGACGGCCGAAGGCTACACCTTC. Amino acid sequence: CASSIGTAEGYTF.

The table lists this clonotype with a few counts. The chain employs TRBV12-3 or TRBV12-4 and TRBJ2-5, with 11 nucleotides matching TRBD2. The V segment lost 6 bases and the J segment 3 bases; nucleotides outside the gene matches: 12. The length of the CDR3 is 17 residues. The CDR3 DNA follows: TGTGCCAGCAGGCTGAGAAGGGGGACTAGCGGAAAAGAGACCCAGTACTTC. Its protein is CASRLRRGTSGKETQYF.

V gene TRBV11-2 combines with J gene TRBJ1-2, with no clear D. Trimming took off 1 base at V and 4 bases at J, with 4 bases between the two ends. This CDR3 is built from 12 residues. CDR1 is SGHAT, CDR2 FQNNGV, per germline. The CDR3 loop reads CASSLGRYGYTF. As DNA, the CDR3 is TGTGCCAGCAGCTTAGGACGCTATGGCTACACCTTC.

This clonotype turned up a few times. The chain has TRBV4-1 and TRBJ1-6; D uncertain. Germline V gives CDR1 MGHRA, CDR2 YSYEKL. The CDR3 loop spans 13 amino acids. Trimming shortened V by 3 bases and J by 10 bases, and 10 bases separated the two germline ends. The CDR3 is CASSQASRSPLHF. The CDR3 DNA reads TGCGCCAGCAGCCAGGCCTCCCGGTCACCCCTCCACTTT.

In its sample, this clonotype was seen a few times. The rearrangement links TRBV5-1 to TRBJ1-1; the D gene is possibly TRBD1 (5 bases). CDR1 and CDR2 from the germline V gene are SGHRS and YFSETQ. The V end lost 4 bases, the J end lost 5 bases, and 15 bases lay between the germline ends. CDR3 length: 14 residues. The DNA of the CDR3 is TGCGCCAGCAGCCCTGGACGGGGGAGGACTGAAGCTTTCTTT. It codes for CASSPGRGRTEAFF.

This clonotype was seen once. The V call is TRBV6-2 or TRBV6-3, the J call TRBJ2-1; 8 nucleotides agree with TRBD2. This CDR3 is built from 15 residues. V dropped 7 bases and J dropped 4; count of bases not matched to a gene: 9. Per the germline V gene, CDR1 is MNHEY and CDR2 is SVGEGT. The CDR3 bases are TGTGCCAGCACACGGCGGGGGGCGGAGTACAATGAGCAGTTCTTC. It is translated as CASTRRGAEYNEQFF.

There are a few counts of this clonotype. The chain joins TRBV2 to TRBJ2-7; 16 bases are a match to TRBD2. The germline V gene has CDR1 SNHLY and CDR2 FYNNEI. The CDR3 is 18 residues long. After removal of 8 bases from V and 1 base from J, the junction contained 11 bases not matched to a gene. Here the CDR3 reads CASHRGTSGGARSYEQYF. The CDR3 nucleotides are TGTGCCAGCCACAGAGGGACTAGCGGGGGGGCACGGTCCTACGAGCAGTACTTC.

This chain uses TRBV20-1 with TRBJ2-1; TRBD2 agrees at 12 bases. The CDR3 has 16 residues. V dropped 0 bases and J dropped 8; count of bases not matched to a gene: 8. Per the germline V gene, CDR1 is DFQATT and CDR2 is SNEGSKA (reference sequence). The CDR3 bases are TGCAGTGCTAGAGAGGCTAGCGGGGGGGCCGTCTATGAGCAGTTCTTC. This encodes CSAREASGGAVYEQFF.

V gene TRBV10-3 combines with J gene TRBJ1-5; D remains ambiguous. The V end was cut by 2 bases, the J end by 2 bases, with 7 bases between. Germline V gives CDR1 ENHRY, CDR2 SYGVKD. CDR3 length: 14 residues. CDR3 bases: TGTGCCATCAGTGAGACAGTTGGCAATCAGCCCCAGCATTTT. This sequence encodes CAISETVGNQPQHF.

The chain employs TRBV7-2 and TRBJ2-1; 7 bases map to TRBD1. Trimming took 7 bases from V and 9 from J; bases not matched to a gene: 12. CDR1 and CDR2 from the germline V gene are SGHTA and FQGNSA. CDR3 length: 14 amino acids. CDR3 residues: CASTWLGTEAEQFF. The CDR3 nucleotides read TGTGCCAGCACTTGGCTTGGGACAGAGGCTGAGCAGTTCTTC. The variable domain in full, completed from reference TRBV7-2 and TRBJ2-1, reads GAGVSQSPSNKVTEKGKDVELRCDPISGHTALYWYRQSLGQGLEFLIYFQGNSAPDKSGLPSDRFSAERTGGSVSTLTIQRTQQEDSAVYLCASTWLGTEAEQFFGPGTRLTVL.

CDR3 protein: CASSQAGLGYTF. The CDR3 nucleotides read TGTGCCAGCAGCCAAGCCGGACTTGGCTACACCTTC. The J gene is TRBJ1-2, the V gene TRBV7-9; D unclear. The germline V gene encodes CDR1 SEHNR and CDR2 FQNEAQ (reference sequence). This CDR3 has 12 amino acids. V lost 5 bases and J lost 7, with 11 bases in between.

In its sample, this clonotype was seen a few times. J is TRBJ1-5 and V is TRBV2; tentative D call: TRBD1 (5 bases). This CDR3 region has 14 residues. V was trimmed by 8 bases and J by 5 bases, leaving 16 bases between them. CDR1 and CDR2 (germline): SNHLY, FYNNEI. The CDR3 DNA follows: TGTGCCAGCCTTGAGTCGCCGGGGGATCAGCCCCAGCATTTT. It yields the protein CASLESPGDQPQHF.

The genes are TRBV6-1 and TRBJ2-2, with unresolved D. Per germline, CDR1 MNHNS and CDR2 SASEGT. V shed 5 bases and J shed 4 bases, with 8 bases lying between them. This CDR3 has 13 amino acids. CDR3 protein: CASSPTSTGELFF. The DNA of the CDR3 is TGTGCCAGCAGTCCGACGAGCACCGGGGAGCTGTTTTTT.

The chain links TRBV12-3 or TRBV12-4 to TRBJ1-2; unclear D gene. The CDR3 has 12 residues. V gave up 3 bases and J gave up 4 bases, with 6 bases separating them. CDR3 sequence: CASSFSAYGYTF. DNA for the CDR3: TGTGCCAGCAGTTTTAGTGCCTATGGCTACACCTTC.

This clonotype was counted a few times. This chain links TRBV7-2 with TRBJ1-2; D is possibly TRBD1 (6 bases). The ends were cut back, 5 bases at V and 4 bases at J, with 17 bases in the middle. Germline V CDR1 and CDR2: SGHTA, FQGNSA. The CDR3 spans 15 residues. CDR3 loop: CASSEGVTGRYGYTF. CDR3 in DNA: TGTGCCAGCAGCGAGGGGGTTACAGGGCGCTATGGCTACACCTTC.

This clonotype was observed a few times. This rearrangement joins TRBV11-3 to TRBJ2-1, with 8 bases matching TRBD2. The CDR3 covers 18 residues. CDR1 is SGHNT, CDR2 YENEEA, per germline. The trim removed 1 base at V and 6 bases at J, leaving 14 bases unmatched. CDR3 nucleotides: TGTGCCAGCAGCTTAGTCTCTCCGGGAGCGGGGGCCCCCAATGAGCAGTTCTTC. Protein: CASSLVSPGAGAPNEQFF.

This clonotype has only a few counts. V is TRBV4-1 and J is TRBJ1-6, with D unclear. The V gene's germline CDR1 is MGHRA and CDR2 YSYEKL. Trimming cost V 1 base and J 9 bases, with 1 base left between them. The CDR3 spans 11 residues. The CDR3, as DNA: TGCGCCAGCAGCCAAGGTTCACCCCTCCACTTT. It yields the protein CASSQGSPLHF.

The rearrangement joins TRBV7-9 to TRBJ1-4; TRBD1 aligns across 7 bases. Trimming removed 1 base from V and 7 bases from J; junction bases left unmatched: 6. CDR3 length: 15 amino acids. Germline values: CDR1 SEHNR, CDR2 FQNEAQ (reference sequence). This CDR3 is CASSLVRQGSEKLFF. CDR3 nucleotide sequence: TGTGCCAGCAGCTTAGTGAGACAGGGCTCTGAAAAACTGTTTTTT. Filled out from reference TRBV7-9 and TRBJ1-4, the complete variable domain reads DTGVSQNPRHKITKRGQNVTFRCDPISEHNRLYWYRQTLGQGPEFLTYFQNEAQLEKSRLLSDRFSAERPKGSFSTLEIQRTEQGDSAMYLCASSLVRQGSEKLFFGSGTQLSVL.

This clonotype was counted between two and nine times. The V call is TRBV6-6, the J call TRBJ2-3; no clear D gene. CDR1 is MNHNY, CDR2 SVGAGI, per germline (reference sequence). The CDR3 is 17 amino acids. V was clipped by 0 bases and J by 0 bases, with 13 bases between them. The CDR3 reads CASSYSPSGTSTDTQYF. The CDR3 DNA reads TGTGCCAGCAGTTACTCACCGTCCGGTACTAGCACAGATACGCAGTATTTT.